One sample yielded the 30 T cell receptor beta chains listed below, sequenced in a study of OX40 agonist ivuxolimab in advanced cancers. Clones were sequenced by immunoSEQ multiplex PCR, and TCRdb holds only the in-frame ones, with some missing. Of about 39,000 clones listed, approximately 75% are singletons. The material was CD4+ or CD8+ T cells sorted from blood, obtained in a trial of the OX40 agonist ivuxolimab. The receptors shown here come from an adult with an advanced solid tumor such as melanoma, head and neck, liver or kidney cancer.

The chain recombines TRBV5-4 with TRBJ2-2; D is perhaps TRBD1 or TRBD2 (5 bases each). CDR3 size: 17 residues. Germline-derived CDR1 and CDR2 are SGHNT and YYREEE (reference sequence). Trimming left V 3 bases short and J 0 bases short, with 15 bases between. The CDR3 loop is CASSWGMIGPNTGELFF. The CDR3 nucleotides read TGTGCCAGCAGCTGGGGGATGATTGGTCCGAACACCGGGGAGCTGTTTTTT.

The chain carries TRBV2 and TRBJ1-2; D ambiguous. Trimming took off 2 bases at V and 0 bases at J, with 7 bases between the two ends. Germline assignment: CDR1 SNHLY and CDR2 FYNNEI. The length of the CDR3 is 14 residues. The CDR3 protein is CASSESFTNYGYTF. The CDR3 DNA is TGTGCCAGCAGTGAAAGTTTCACTAACTATGGCTACACCTTC.

The chain is built from TRBV7-3 and TRBJ2-1, with D perhaps TRBD1 or TRBD2 (5 bases each). The V and J ends lost 3 bases and 3 bases respectively, with 12 bases between them. There are 15 residues in the CDR3. CDR1 and CDR2 (germline): SGHTA, FQGTGA. The CDR3 DNA follows: TGTGCCAGCAGCTTGACCGGGACCCTCTACAATGAGCAGTTCTTC. It is translated as CASSLTGTLYNEQFF.

This clone was recorded once. The chain uses TRBV7-2 and TRBJ2-1; TRBD2 matches at 9 bases. This CDR3 is built from 15 residues. J lost 8 bases, V lost 5 bases, and 10 bases had no gene match. The V gene's germline CDR1 is SGHTA and CDR2 FQGNSA. This CDR3 is CASSPSGTRSYEQFF. The CDR3 DNA reads TGTGCCAGCAGCCCTAGCGGGACCAGGTCGTATGAGCAGTTCTTC.

The gene calls are TRBV7-9 and TRBJ2-5; no firm D call. Germline CDR1 is SEHNR and CDR2 is FQNEAQ (reference sequence). The V gene lost 5 bases and the J gene lost 0 bases, with 16 bases spanning the gap. This CDR3 is built from 16 residues. The CDR3 DNA follows: TGTGCCAGCAGCCCGGGTTGGGGAAAGTACCAAGAGACCCAGTACTTC. Its protein is CASSPGWGKYQETQYF.

The chain recombines TRBV7-7 with TRBJ2-7; perhaps TRBD1 as D (5 bases). The CDR3 consists of 14 residues. Germline V gene data show CDR1 as SSHAT and CDR2 as FNYEAQ (reference sequence). Trimming removed 6 bases from V and 3 bases from J, with 15 bases in between. The CDR3 coding sequence is TGTGCCAGCAGTCCGGACATCGAAAACTACGAGCAGTACTTC. This sequence encodes CASSPDIENYEQYF.

The V gene is TRBV10-3, the J gene TRBJ2-1; tentative D call: TRBD2 (6 bases). Per germline, CDR1 ENHRY and CDR2 SYGVKD. The CDR3 extends over 14 amino acids. V was clipped by 4 bases and J by 3 bases, with 10 bases between them. Written as DNA, the CDR3 is TGTGCCATCAGTGGGGGGGAGAGCTACAATGAGCAGTTCTTC. It is translated as CAISGGESYNEQFF.

This chain uses TRBV5-4 with TRBJ2-7, with D possibly matching TRBD2 (5 bases). Trimming pared 0 bases from V and 7 bases from J, leaving 14 bases between. The CDR3 extends over 14 amino acids. In germline, CDR1 is SGHNT, CDR2 YYREEE (reference sequence). The CDR3 sequence: CASSLGGGGWEQYF. The CDR3 nucleotides are TGTGCCAGCAGCTTGGGAGGAGGTGGGTGGGAGCAGTACTTC. Complete variable domain (other parts from reference TRBV5-4 and TRBJ2-7): ETGVTQSPTHLIKTRGQQVTLRCSSQSGHNTVSWYQQALGQGPQFIFQYYREEENGRGNFPPRFSGLQFPNYSSELNVNALELDDSALYLCASSLGGGGWEQYFGPGTRLTVT.

The count of this clone is one. The V and J genes are TRBV30 and TRBJ2-1; a weak D match, TRBD2 (6 bases). This CDR3 region has 15 residues. Per germline, CDR1 GTSNPN and CDR2 SVGIG (reference sequence). Between the trimmed V and J ends, which lost 0 bases and 8 bases, there was a span of 17 bases. The CDR3 DNA reads as TGTGCCTGGAGTGTATCCGCGGGGTCATTGGATGAGCAGTTCTTC. This translates into CAWSVSAGSLDEQFF.

V and J are TRBV6-6 and TRBJ2-5; 8 bases are shared with TRBD2. The germline V gene encodes CDR1 MNHNY and CDR2 SVGAGI (reference sequence). The trim removed 4 bases at V and 0 bases at J, leaving 7 bases unmatched. The CDR3 runs to 16 residues. CDR3 coding DNA: TGTGCCAGCAGTTCCGACGGGAGGGCCTACCAAGAGACCCAGTACTTC. Its translation is CASSSDGRAYQETQYF.

This chain links TRBV7-2 with TRBJ2-2; 7 bases are a match to TRBD2. This CDR3 is 15 amino acids long. CDR1 and CDR2 from the germline V gene are SGHTA and FQGNSA. V dropped 5 bases and J dropped 6; count of bases not matched to a gene: 9. Written as DNA, the CDR3 is TGTGCCAGCAGCGTTGGGAGGGGATGGGCCGGGGAGCTGTTTTTT. As protein: CASSVGRGWAGELFF.

The CDR3 loop reads CASSEGGRGLIEKLFF. CDR3 nucleotide sequence: TGTGCCAGCAGTGAGGGCGGCCGGGGGCTAATAGAAAAACTGTTTTTT. The chain recombines TRBV2 with TRBJ1-4; possible D gene TRBD1, 6 bases. Looked up from germline, CDR1 is SNHLY and CDR2 is FYNNEI. Trimming left V 3 bases short and J 8 bases short, with 19 bases between. CDR3 size: 16 residues.

This clone occurred a few times. The chain uses TRBV11-2 and TRBJ1-1; the D is unclear. Per the germline V gene, CDR1 is SGHAT and CDR2 is FQNNGV. Between the trimmed V and J ends, which lost 5 bases and 0 bases, there was a span of 10 bases. The CDR3 length is 14 residues. CDR3 in DNA: TGTGCCAGCAGCAGAACTTCTCTGAACACTGAAGCTTTCTTT. It translates to CASSRTSLNTEAFF.

Only one count was recorded for this clone. A read error may account for a junction end that differs from germline. This chain uses TRBV30 with TRBJ2-1, with D possibly TRBD2 on 6 matching bases. Germline V gene lookup returns CDR1 GTSNPN and CDR2 SVGIG (reference sequence). The CDR3 has 11 residues. The CDR3 here is CAWSVLTAGIF. The CDR3 nucleotides are TGTGCCTGGAGTGTACTGACTGCGGGGATCTTC.

The V and J genes are TRBV5-1 and TRBJ2-7, with D perhaps matching TRBD1 or TRBD2 (5 bases each). CDR1 SGHRS and CDR2 YFSETQ come from the germline V gene. V was clipped by 4 bases and J by 1 base, with 15 bases between them. The CDR3 has 15 residues. The CDR3 DNA sequence: TGCGCCAGCAGCAGATCCGGGACGGAATCCTACGAGCAGTACTTC. Translation gives CASSRSGTESYEQYF.

CDR3 sequence reads: CASSLTTGTNTEAFF. CDR3 DNA sequence: TGTGCCAGCTCACTAACGACCGGGACCAACACTGAAGCTTTCTTT. The chain is built from TRBV18 and TRBJ1-1; a weak D match, TRBD1 (5 bases). Germline values: CDR1 KGHSH, CDR2 LQKENI. This CDR3 spans 15 amino acids. V was pared by 4 bases and J by 2 bases, with 14 bases between.

The chain uses TRBV18 and TRBJ2-1; 12 bases agree with TRBD2. Per the germline V gene, CDR1 is KGHSH and CDR2 is LQKENI. The CDR3 contains 18 residues. V was clipped by 3 bases and J by 4 bases; unmatched bases: 10. Here the CDR3 reads CASSPTSGSNTGYNEQFF. Here the CDR3 DNA reads TGTGCCAGCTCACCGACTAGCGGGAGTAATACGGGTTACAATGAGCAGTTCTTC.

The chain uses TRBV6-6 and TRBJ1-3; a possible D gene is TRBD1 (6 bases). Germline V lookup: CDR1 MNHNY, CDR2 SVGAGI (reference sequence). V was pared by 4 bases and J by 3 bases, with 13 bases between. This CDR3 region has 15 residues. CDR3 amino acids: CASSWGRGSGNTIYF. The CDR3 nucleotides are TGTGCCAGCAGTTGGGGCAGGGGCAGTGGAAACACCATATATTTT.

The J gene is TRBJ2-7, the V gene TRBV7-4; no firm D call. Germline-derived CDR1 and CDR2 are SGHVT and SQSDAQ. The CDR3 totals 11 residues. Trimming shortened V by 5 bases and J by 1 base, and 3 bases separated the two germline ends. The DNA for the CDR3 is TGTGCCAGCAGCCCTTCCTACGAGCAGTACGTC. Residues: CASSPSYEQYV.

The genes are TRBV6-5 and TRBJ1-4, with unresolved D. The CDR3 covers 16 residues. From germline, CDR1 is MNHEY and CDR2 SVGAGI. V dropped 0 bases and J dropped 0 bases, with 8 bases sitting between them. DNA for the CDR3: TGTGCCAGCAGTTACTCGATGCCCGCAACTAATGAAAAACTGTTTTTT. Its protein is CASSYSMPATNEKLFF.

This chain uses TRBV27 with TRBJ1-2; D unresolved. V shed 0 bases and J shed 8 bases, with 19 bases lying between them. There are 16 residues in the CDR3. Looked up from germline, CDR1 is MNHEY and CDR2 is SMNVEV (reference sequence). The CDR3 spells CASSLSTKGGEMGYTF. In DNA form, the CDR3 reads TGTGCCAGCAGTTTATCCACTAAAGGTGGGGAGATGGGCTACACCTTC.

The chain is built from TRBV10-3 and TRBJ2-1, with D possibly matching TRBD1 (5 bases). This CDR3 has 16 amino acids. Trimming pared 0 bases from V and 0 bases from J, leaving 9 bases between. CDR1 ENHRY and CDR2 SYGVKD come from the germline V gene. The CDR3 sequence is CAISESGQSSYNEQFF. The CDR3 coding sequence is TGTGCCATCAGTGAGTCGGGGCAGAGCTCCTACAATGAGCAGTTCTTC.

The chain has TRBV11-2 and TRBJ2-7; D is uncertain. The CDR3 contains 13 residues. V gave up 5 bases and J gave up 3 bases, with 11 bases separating them. Germline CDR1 SGHAT, CDR2 FQNNGV. Here the CDR3 reads CASSRGPIYEQYV. As DNA, the CDR3 is TGTGCCAGCAGCCGCGGACCGATCTACGAGCAGTACGTC.

V is TRBV5-1 and J is TRBJ1-1, with no clear D. The V and J ends lost 0 bases and 2 bases respectively, with 5 bases between them. The CDR3 covers 13 residues. Germline CDR1 SGHRS, CDR2 YFSETQ. CDR3 residues: CASSLDPNTEAFF. Here the CDR3 DNA reads TGCGCCAGCAGCTTGGACCCAAACACTGAAGCTTTCTTT.

The chain recombines TRBV5-1 with TRBJ1-1, with 8 bases that match TRBD1. The CDR3 is 15 residues long. Trimming at V came to 2 bases and at J to 4 bases, leaving 7 bases not matched to a gene. The germline V gene has CDR1 SGHRS and CDR2 YFSETQ. CDR3 DNA sequence: TGCGCCAGCAGCTTTTTTCAGGGGGCGAGCACTGAAGCTTTCTTT. It specifies CASSFFQGASTEAFF.

This clone was recorded once. The CDR3 DNA reads TGTGCCAGCAGCGAAATGGGGGATACGCAGTATTTT. Its protein is CASSEMGDTQYF. This sequence joins TRBV2 and TRBJ2-3; no clear D gene. The CDR3 is made up of 12 amino acids. In germline, CDR1 is SNHLY, CDR2 FYNNEI. V was shortened by 6 bases and J by 6 bases, with 10 bases between the two germline ends.

The J gene is TRBJ2-3, the V gene TRBV19; 12 nucleotides align to TRBD2. This CDR3 region has 18 residues. J gave up 1 base and V 5 bases, and 10 bases lay outside the gene matches. CDR1 and CDR2 (germline): LNHDA, SQIVND (reference sequence). The DNA for the CDR3 is TGTGCCAGTAGTCACCTCGAGGCTAGCGGGAGGGGCACAGATACGCAGTATTTT. Translation gives CASSHLEASGRGTDTQYF.

The chain has TRBV11-1 and TRBJ2-1, with 8 bases fitting TRBD2. V shed 7 bases and J 8 bases; nucleotides not matched to a gene: 7. The CDR3 extends over 13 amino acids. Germline CDR1 is SGHAT and CDR2 is FQDESV (reference sequence). CDR3 nucleotides: TGTGCCAGCACGCTAGCGGGTGGGGATGAGCAGTTCTTC. The encoded protein is CASTLAGGDEQFF.

The genes are TRBV19 and TRBJ2-5, with no clear D. This CDR3 region has 13 residues. Germline assignment: CDR1 LNHDA and CDR2 SQIVND (reference sequence). Trimming took off 3 bases at V and 8 bases at J, with 13 bases between the two ends. The CDR3 sequence is CASSIGRMGTQYF. The CDR3 region has the DNA TGTGCCAGTAGTATCGGCAGGATGGGCACCCAGTACTTC.

This clone was seen only a few times. The rearrangement uses TRBV20-1 and TRBJ1-1, with no clear D. The germline gives CDR1 DFQATT, CDR2 SNEGSKA (reference sequence). The V and J ends lost 5 bases and 6 bases respectively, with 7 bases between them. The CDR3 spans 10 residues. The CDR3 region is CSAWRAEAFF. The DNA of the CDR3 is TGCAGTGCTTGGAGGGCTGAAGCTTTCTTT.